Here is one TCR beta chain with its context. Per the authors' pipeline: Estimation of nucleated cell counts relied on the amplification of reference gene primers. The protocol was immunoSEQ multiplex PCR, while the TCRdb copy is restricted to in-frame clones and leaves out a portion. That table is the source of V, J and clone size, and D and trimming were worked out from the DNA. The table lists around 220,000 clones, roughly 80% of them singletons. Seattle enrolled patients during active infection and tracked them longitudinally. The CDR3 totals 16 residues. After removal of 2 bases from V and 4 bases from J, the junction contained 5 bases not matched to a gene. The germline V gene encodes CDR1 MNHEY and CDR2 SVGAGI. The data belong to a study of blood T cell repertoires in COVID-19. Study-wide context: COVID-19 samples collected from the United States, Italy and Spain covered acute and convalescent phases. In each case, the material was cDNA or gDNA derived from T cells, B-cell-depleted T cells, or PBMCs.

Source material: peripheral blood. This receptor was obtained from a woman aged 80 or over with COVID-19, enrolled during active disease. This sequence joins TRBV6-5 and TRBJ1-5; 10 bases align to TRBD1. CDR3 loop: CASSYAGTGANQPQHF. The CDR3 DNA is TGTGCCAGCAGTTACGCCGGGACAGGGGCTAATCAGCCCCAGCATTTT.